This is a list of T cell receptor beta chains from one sample in a study of regulatory T cells in long-lasting Graves disease. MiXCR, applied by TCRdb to the multiplex PCR reads, yields one record per CDR3 protein. The profile shows 360,000 or so distinct CDR3 sequences, 16% of them singletons. The data were also submitted as part of a second study, on T cells in Graves' hyperthyroidism and ophthalmopathy.

The material sequenced was peripheral blood mononuclear cells (PBMCs), taken at new diagnosis, from a patient treated with antithyroid drugs. These receptors all come from a man in his forties with Graves disease. Each CDR3 is given with its conserved first and last residue. A D gene is named only where the DNA matches it firmly. Clone sizes are given selectively: once, few, many, or a class where the clone is expanded.

NA,TRBV18,TRBJ2-2,many,TGTGCCAGCTCACCAGTCCGGGGGGCCCACACCGGGGAGCTGTTTTTT,CASSPVRGAHTGELFF
TRBD2,TRBV28,TRBJ2-3,many,TGTGCCAGCAAACTAGCGGGGGGGCCGATAACAGATACGCAGTATTTT,CASKLAGGPITDTQYF
TRBD1,TRBV6-2/TRBV6-3,TRBJ2-7,NA,TGTGCCAGCACCCAGACAGGGGAAATCGAGCAGTACTTC,CASTQTGEIEQYF
NA,TRBV12-3/TRBV12-4,TRBJ2-5,NA,TGTACCAGCAGTTTTGTCGACGGCACCCAGTACTTC,CTSSFVDGTQYF
NA,TRBV10-1,TRBJ1-1,many,TGCGCCAGCAGTCTGTTGACAGGCATGAACACTGAAGCTTTCTTT,CASSLLTGMNTEAFF
NA,TRBV28,TRBJ1-1,many,TGTGCCAGCAGATGGAGAACGAACGCTGAAGCTTTCTTT,CASRWRTNAEAFF
TRBD2,TRBV3-1,TRBJ2-3,many,TGTGCCAGCAGCGGAGAACTAGCGGGGGGGTCAGATACGCAGTATTTT,CASSGELAGGSDTQYF
NA,TRBV28,TRBJ1-1,many,TGTGCCAGCAGACAGTTATCGAACACTGAAGCTTTCTTT,CASRQLSNTEAFF
NA,TRBV14,TRBJ2-1,few,TGTGCCAGCAGCCAACCCCCTACCGCAGGGGGGTACAATGAGCAGTTCTTC,CASSQPPTAGGYNEQFF
TRBD2,TRBV27,TRBJ2-5,NA,TGTGCCAGCAGGTTAGCGGGGTCTTCTCAAGAGACCCAGTACTTC,CASRLAGSSQETQYF
TRBD2,TRBV11-2,TRBJ2-3,many,TGTGCCAGCAGCCCTGAGCGGGGGGGACTACAGTCGCAGTATTTT,CASSPERGGLQSQYF
NA,TRBV6-1,TRBJ1-2,NA,TGTGCCAGCAGGTCGGGAATAGCCGTCTACACCTTC,CASRSGIAVYTF
TRBD2,TRBV18,TRBJ2-1,NA,TGTGCCAGCTCCAAACCGGGACTAGCGGGGGAGCAGTTCTTC,CASSKPGLAGEQFF
NA,TRBV7-2,TRBJ2-7,many,TGTGCCAGCAGCTTCACAGGGGGAGGGTACGAGCAGTACTTC,CASSFTGGGYEQYF
NA,TRBV9,TRBJ2-7,many,TGTGCCAGCAGCGTTACCCCTACAGGTTCCTCCGAGCAGTACTTC,CASSVTPTGSSEQYF
TRBD1,TRBV2,TRBJ2-7,many,TGTGCCAGCAGTGTCGGGAAACAGGGGTCCTACGAGCAGTACTTC,CASSVGKQGSYEQYF
NA,TRBV28,TRBJ2-7,NA,TGTGCCAGCAGTTCGAATCTCTACGAGCAGTACTTC,CASSSNLYEQYF
TRBD2,TRBV6-2/TRBV6-3,TRBJ2-5,few,TGTGCCAGCAGGAAAGCGGGGGAGCCTGGGACCCAGTACTTC,CASRKAGEPGTQYF
TRBD2,TRBV12-3/TRBV12-4,TRBJ2-7,NA,TGTGCTAGCAATATACTAGCGGGGCCCTACGAGCAGTACTTC,CASNILAGPYEQYF
TRBD1,TRBV12-5,TRBJ2-5,many,TGTGCTAGTGGTAACAGCGGGACAGGGGGGACCCAGTACTTC,CASGNSGTGGTQYF
NA,TRBV4-3,TRBJ1-5,few,TGCGCCAGCAGCCGGGACCGGCGGGATCAGCCCCAGCATTTT,CASSRDRRDQPQHF
NA,TRBV6-2/TRBV6-3,TRBJ2-2,many,TGTGCCAGCAGTTACTCGGCCGAGGGGCTGGACGGGGAGCTGTTTTTT,CASSYSAEGLDGELFF
TRBD2,TRBV5-1,TRBJ2-3,few,TGTGCCAGCAGCCAACCGGGGGGGCAGTCCCCAGATACGCAGTATTTT,CASSQPGGQSPDTQYF
TRBD1,TRBV28,TRBJ1-2,NA,TGTGCCAGCAGTTTACTCCTGATCAGGGGGGGGGCCCCTGATGGCTACACCTTC,CASSLLLIRGGAPDGYTF
NA,TRBV6-1,TRBJ2-6,many,TGTGCCAGCAGTGAAGCGTCGGGCTCTGGGGCCAACGTCCTGACTTTC,CASSEASGSGANVLTF
TRBD1,TRBV27,TRBJ2-2,NA,TGTGCCAGCAGTTCGCCCCTGCGGTCCCGGGACAGGGGGGCCGGGGAGCTGTTTTTT,CASSSPLRSRDRGAGELFF
TRBD2,TRBV25-1,TRBJ2-3,NA,TGTGCCAGCAGTGAATACACTAGCGGCTACACAGATACGCAGTATTTT,CASSEYTSGYTDTQYF
NA,TRBV28,TRBJ2-1,few,TGTGCCAGCAGCAGTTTAAGTGGACTGGGGCCCCGCAATGAGCAGTTCTTC,CASSSLSGLGPRNEQFF